This TCR beta chain was obtained from a study of blood T cell repertoires in COVID-19. Methods used by the authors: Reference gene primers were amplified, and this amplification served to estimate nucleated cell counts. Clones were sequenced by immunoSEQ multiplex PCR, and TCRdb holds only the in-frame ones, with some missing. The V and J calls and clone size come from that table; D and trimming were worked out from the DNA. Here the sample spans about 15,000 clones, around three quarters being singletons. The V and J ends lost 6 bases and 5 bases, in that order; junction bases with no gene match: 5. Germline-derived CDR1 and CDR2 are MDHEN and SYDVKM. The CDR3 contains 13 residues.

The material sequenced was peripheral blood. The chain has TRBV28 and TRBJ2-3, with 7 bases lining up with TRBD1. The TCR sequence derives from a man between 65 and 85 years old with active or convalescent COVID-19. The CDR3 sequence: CASSMTGKDTQYF. CDR3 coding DNA: TGTGCCAGCAGCATGACAGGGAAAGATACGCAGTATTTT.